Listed below are T cell receptor beta chains from one sample, sequenced in a study of T cells and Merkel cell carcinoma outcomes. The table came from immunoSEQ multiplex PCR; TCRdb's copy has only in-frame clones and leaves some out. The sample has under 20,000 clones, roughly 82% seen once. The sample taken for sequencing was tumor tissue from Merkel cell carcinoma. The receptors were gathered from a human donor with Merkel cell carcinoma. Each CDR3 is given with its conserved first and last residue. The order of the fields is V gene, D gene, J gene, CDR3 DNA, CDR3 protein. D genes are given only for firm matches.

TRBV15	TRBD1	TRBJ2-7	TGTGCCACCAGCAATACAGGGGATGAGCAGTACTTC	CATSNTGDEQYF
TRBV7-2	NA	TRBJ1-2	TGTGCCAGCAGCTTAACAGGTCCGTCTAACTATGGCTACACCTTC	CASSLTGPSNYGYTF
TRBV9	TRBD1	TRBJ2-2	TGTGCCAGCAGCGTAATAGACAGGGGGGACACCGGGGAGCTGTTTTTT	CASSVIDRGDTGELFF
TRBV7-2	NA	TRBJ2-7	TGTGCCAGCAGCCCATTGGGTTCCTACGAGCAGTACTTC	CASSPLGSYEQYF
TRBV9	NA	TRBJ2-7	TGTGCCAGCAGCGTAGGTCCGGGAACCTCCTACGAGCAGTACTTC	CASSVGPGTSYEQYF
TRBV6-1	NA	TRBJ1-5	TGTGCCACCTCTTACGTCCTGGAGGCGGAGCATTTT	CATSYVLEAEHF
TRBV2	NA	TRBJ2-1	TGTGCCAGCAGTGAACTTTCCATAAAACGCAATGAGCAGTTCTTC	CASSELSIKRNEQFF
TRBV5-4	NA	TRBJ1-4	TGTGCCAGCAGCTTTATCCAATTCACAGGAGGGCAGGACCGTTCAGAAAAACTGTTTTTT	CASSFIQFTGGQDRSEKLFF
TRBV10-2	NA	TRBJ2-7	TGCGCCAGCAGGGGGGACGGCTACTACGAGCAGTACTTC	CASRGDGYYEQYF
TRBV11-3	TRBD1	TRBJ1-1	TGTGCCAGCAGCGCGGGACAGGGGAACACTGAAGCTTTCTTT	CASSAGQGNTEAFF
TRBV11-2	NA	TRBJ2-7	TGTGCCAGCAGCTTAAGTCCAGGGTTTGGGACCTACGAGCAGTACTTC	CASSLSPGFGTYEQYF
TRBV7-9	NA	TRBJ1-3	TGTGCCAGCAGCTTAGTCCGGGGAGTTGGAAACACCATATATTTT	CASSLVRGVGNTIYF
TRBV5-6	NA	TRBJ2-1	TGTGCCAGCAGCTTGGCTGGACTCTCCAATGAGCAGTTCTTC	CASSLAGLSNEQFF
TRBV5-4	NA	TRBJ1-2	TGTGCCAGCAGCTTGTCAGGGACCTATGGCTACACCTTC	CASSLSGTYGYTF